A single sample is the source of the 32 T cell receptor beta chains below, sequenced in a study of response to subunit inactivated influenza vaccine. Using its own MiXCR run on the RT-PCR reads, TCRdb lists one record per CDR3 protein. The sample lists 550,000 to 650,000 distinct CDR3 sequences; roughly 12% were seen once. Source: PBMCs from blood, taken on the day of vaccination. Every receptor here comes from a man aged 45-65 years who received an inactivated influenza vaccine.

The table lists this clonotype with a few counts. The chain uses TRBV20-1 and TRBJ2-1, with TRBD2 matching 8 bases. With V trimmed by 3 bases and J by 2 bases, 9 bases remained unmatched. This CDR3 comprises 16 residues. Germline CDR1 reads DFQATT; CDR2 reads SNEGSKA (reference sequence). CDR3 in amino acids: CSARADYGRAYNEQFF. CDR3 coding DNA: TGCAGTGCTAGGGCTGATTACGGGAGGGCCTACAATGAGCAGTTCTTC.

This clonotype was seen ten or more times. The chain has TRBV7-2 and TRBJ2-1; TRBD2 matches 9 bases. Germline V lookup: CDR1 SGHTA, CDR2 FQGNSA. Trimming took 0 bases from V and 8 from J; bases not matched to a gene: 5. This CDR3 contains 15 residues. CDR3 sequence (DNA): TGTGCCAGCAGCTTAGCTAGCGGGAGTATGGATGAGCAGTTCTTC. Its translation is CASSLASGSMDEQFF.

The rearrangement uses TRBV24-1 and TRBJ2-5; the D is unclear. The CDR3 loop spans 14 amino acids. Germline V CDR1 and CDR2: KGHDR, SFDVKD. Trimming removed 4 bases from V and 5 bases from J, with 13 bases in between. The CDR3 DNA is TGTGCCACCAGTGACCCGTCAGGTTTGGAGACCCAGTACTTC. Translated, it gives CATSDPSGLETQYF.

This clonotype was recorded a few times. Here the CDR3 DNA reads TGCAGTGCGGCACTCAGCGGGAGTCCCGGGGAGCTGTTTTTT. It encodes CSAALSGSPGELFF. This rearrangement joins TRBV20-1 to TRBJ2-2; TRBD2 matches 8 bases. Unmatched junction bases numbered 9, after V lost 6 bases and J lost 6 bases. This CDR3 spans 14 amino acids. From germline, CDR1 is DFQATT and CDR2 SNEGSKA (reference sequence).

There are a few counts of this clonotype. The chain combines TRBV20-1 with TRBJ2-1; possibly TRBD2 for D (5 bases). The CDR3 contains 14 residues. From germline, CDR1 is DFQATT and CDR2 SNEGSKA (reference sequence). The germline V and J ends were trimmed by 3 bases and 4 bases, with 13 bases remaining between them. CDR3 bases: TGCAGTGCTAGTTACGGGAATTGGTACAATGAGCAGTTCTTC. Translating gives CSASYGNWYNEQFF.

The V gene is TRBV6-1, the J gene TRBJ1-5, with TRBD1 identical over 10 bases. Trimming at V came to 9 bases and at J to 7 bases, leaving 15 bases not matched to a gene. The CDR3 consists of 16 residues. Per germline, CDR1 MNHNS and CDR2 SASEGT. This CDR3 reads CASSPVGTGAKQPQHF. The CDR3 DNA reads TGTGCCAGTTCTCCCGTCGGGACAGGGGCGAAACAGCCCCAGCATTTT.

This clonotype was picked up a small number of times. This chain links TRBV12-3 or TRBV12-4 with TRBJ2-1, with D unclear. The V end was cut by 0 bases, the J end by 6 bases, with 6 bases between. The CDR3 sequence is 13 residues long. The CDR3 DNA is TGTGCCAGCAGTTTAGCGCTAGTCAATGAGCAGTTCTTC. Translated: CASSLALVNEQFF.

This chain connects TRBV30 to TRBJ2-7; D possibly corresponds to TRBD2 (6 bases). This CDR3 has 13 amino acids. Germline V CDR1 and CDR2: GTSNPN, SVGIG (reference sequence). The ends were cut back, 8 bases at V and 5 bases at J, with 19 bases in the middle. The CDR3 loop is CALKGGKPHEQYF. The CDR3 DNA sequence: TGTGCCCTAAAAGGCGGGAAACCGCACGAGCAGTACTTC.

V and J are TRBV6-5 and TRBJ2-1; either TRBD1 or TRBD2 may supply D (5 bases each). In germline, CDR1 is MNHEY, CDR2 SVGAGI. The CDR3 extends over 12 amino acids. V lost 4 bases and J 14 bases, leaving 15 bases between the germline ends. In DNA form, the CDR3 reads TGTGCCAGCAGTTCCCTGGGACGCGTGGAGTTCTTC. Translation: CASSSLGRVEFF.

There are a few counts of this clonotype. For the CDR3, the DNA is TGTGCCAGCAGTTTATGGCGGGACACATCCTACAATGAGCAGTTCTTC. Translation: CASSLWRDTSYNEQFF. The V and J genes are TRBV28 and TRBJ2-1; perhaps D is TRBD1 or TRBD2 (6 bases each). This CDR3 contains 16 residues. Per the germline V gene, CDR1 is MDHEN and CDR2 is SYDVKM. Trimming left V 0 bases short and J 1 base short, with 10 bases between.

V usage is TRBV7-6 and J usage is TRBJ1-5; D not certain. This CDR3 comprises 13 residues. V shed 5 bases and J shed 6 bases, with 11 bases lying between them. From germline, CDR1 is SGHVS and CDR2 FNYEAQ. CDR3 DNA sequence: TGTGCCAGCAGCGTGGGTCTGGGTCAGCCCCAGCATTTT. Translated, it gives CASSVGLGQPQHF.

The gene calls are TRBV9 and TRBJ2-3; 7 bases match TRBD2. The CDR3 covers 17 residues. The ends lost 1 base at V and 3 bases at J; junction bases unmatched: 11. In germline, CDR1 is SGDLS, CDR2 YYNGEE. The DNA of the CDR3 is TGTGCCAGCAGCGTAAGCGGGCGGGGGATGCAGACAGATACGCAGTATTTT. Protein sequence: CASSVSGRGMQTDTQYF.

This clonotype was seen a handful of times. The chain joins TRBV13 to TRBJ2-5, with a possible D match to TRBD1 (5 bases). V gave up 4 bases and J gave up 9 bases, with 18 bases separating them. This CDR3 has 14 residues. CDR1 and CDR2 (germline): PRHDT, FYEKMQ (reference sequence). CDR3 protein: CASSSTKGAVAQYF. DNA of the CDR3: TGTGCCAGCAGCTCCACAAAAGGGGCAGTGGCCCAGTACTTC.

This clonotype was detected a few times. The CDR3, as DNA: TGTGCCAGCAGCTTCCTAGCGGGGGGGCCTTTCGATGAGCAGTTCTTC. It codes for CASSFLAGGPFDEQFF. The chain joins TRBV5-6 to TRBJ2-1, with 12 positions matching TRBD2. The CDR3 is 16 amino acids. The V segment lost 2 bases and the J segment 8 bases; nucleotides outside the gene matches: 8. The germline V gene encodes CDR1 SGHDT and CDR2 YYEEEE.

This clonotype occurred a few times. The chain is built from TRBV7-2 and TRBJ2-7; 11 bases are a match to TRBD2. With 4 bases clipped from V and 6 bases from J, the junction kept 8 bases outside the gene matches. The CDR3 runs to 15 residues. Germline CDR1 SGHTA, CDR2 FQGNSA. CDR3 sequence: CASSSIAGGPGEQYF. The CDR3 nucleotides read TGTGCCAGCAGCTCCATAGCGGGAGGGCCGGGCGAGCAGTACTTC.

V gene TRBV10-1 combines with J gene TRBJ2-3; 9 bases are shared with TRBD1. V lost 2 bases, J lost 8 bases, and 8 bases stayed unmatched. CDR3 length: 15 residues. Germline V gene lookup returns CDR1 WNHNN and CDR2 SYGVQD (reference sequence). The CDR3 DNA reads TGCGCCAGCAGTGAGGCGGGACAGGGTGCGAGTACGCAGTATTTT. Protein product: CASSEAGQGASTQYF.

This clonotype turned up a few times. The rearrangement uses TRBV28 and TRBJ2-5, with D tentatively TRBD2 (6 bases). The CDR3 runs to 16 residues. V was shortened by 5 bases and J by 1 base, with 17 bases between the two germline ends. The germline CDR1 and CDR2 sequences are MDHEN and SYDVKM. The CDR3 loop reads CASSPMSRDFQETQYF. The CDR3 nucleotides are TGTGCCAGCAGTCCTATGAGCCGGGACTTCCAAGAGACCCAGTACTTC.

The J gene is TRBJ2-1, the V gene TRBV29-1, with 7 bases matching TRBD2. The CDR3 is 15 residues long. Germline lookup yields CDR1 SQVTM and CDR2 ANQGSEA. Trimming took 3 bases from V and 5 from J; bases not matched to a gene: 10. The CDR3 nucleotides read TGCAGCGTTGACGATCCGGCTAGCGGAGACAATGAGCAGTTCTTC. Its protein product is CSVDDPASGDNEQFF.

About this clonotype: At one boundary the junction diverges from the germline segment, which might be a read error. The chain carries TRBV7-9 and TRBJ2-1; possible D gene TRBD2, 5 bases. CDR1 and CDR2 (germline): SEHNR, FQNEAQ (reference sequence). The CDR3 extends over 15 amino acids. The CDR3 reads CASSSRDYRYNDQFF. In DNA form, the CDR3 reads TGTGCCAGCAGCTCCCGTGACTACCGGTACAATGACCAGTTCTTC.

This clonotype has a handful of counts. This chain links TRBV6-5 with TRBJ2-7; 9 bases are a match to TRBD1. The CDR3 loop spans 14 amino acids. V was clipped by 2 bases and J by 4 bases; unmatched bases: 3. Germline CDR1 reads MNHEY; CDR2 reads SVGAGI. For the CDR3, the DNA is TGTGCCAGCAGTTACGGGGACAGGGAATACGAGCAGTACTTC. Residues: CASSYGDREYEQYF.

This chain joins TRBV29-1 and TRBJ2-1; the match to TRBD1 covers 10 bases. The V gene's germline CDR1 is SQVTM and CDR2 ANQGSEA. J lost 1 base, V lost 5 bases, and 2 bases had no gene match. This CDR3 has 14 residues. CDR3 sequence reads: CSVRGQGSYNEQFF. DNA for the CDR3: TGCAGCGTTCGGGGACAGGGGTCCTACAATGAGCAGTTCTTC.

This clonotype has a count of ten or more. The chain employs TRBV3-1 and TRBJ2-3, with D perhaps given as TRBD1 or TRBD2 (5 bases each). This CDR3 comprises 15 residues. V lost 3 bases, J lost 2 bases, and 12 bases lay in between. The V gene's germline CDR1 is LGHDT and CDR2 YNNKEL (reference sequence). The CDR3 DNA sequence: TGTGCCAGCAGCCAGAGGTCGGGGCCCACAGATACGCAGTATTTT. This codes for CASSQRSGPTDTQYF.

V gene TRBV4-3 combines with J gene TRBJ2-3, with 8 positions matching TRBD2. This CDR3 contains 16 residues. CDR1 and CDR2 from the germline V gene are LGHNA and YSLEER. The ends lost 1 base at V and 1 base at J; junction bases unmatched: 4. The CDR3 reads CASSQVPGGGTDTQYF. CDR3 nucleotides: TGCGCCAGCAGCCAAGTCCCCGGGGGGGGCACAGATACGCAGTATTTT.

This clonotype came up a few times. Here the CDR3 DNA reads TGTGCCAGCAGTTTATCGTGGTTTGGGTACACTGAAGCTTTCTTT. Translation gives CASSLSWFGYTEAFF. This sequence joins TRBV27 and TRBJ1-1; D uncertain. Per germline, CDR1 MNHEY and CDR2 SMNVEV (reference sequence). This CDR3 comprises 15 residues. The V gene lost 0 bases and the J gene lost 3 bases, with 11 bases spanning the gap.

The chain couples TRBV7-9 to TRBJ2-7, with D possibly matching TRBD2 (5 bases). CDR3 length: 12 amino acids. The germline V gene has CDR1 SEHNR and CDR2 FQNEAQ (reference sequence). Trimming pared 5 bases from V and 2 bases from J, leaving 7 bases between. In DNA form, the CDR3 reads TGTGCCAGCAGCCCGAGGGCCTACGAGCAGTACTTC. It translates to CASSPRAYEQYF.

This CDR3 reads CASSSPIYEQYF. The CDR3 bases are TGTGCCAGCAGTTCCCCAATCTACGAGCAGTACTTC. The chain carries TRBV6-2 or TRBV6-3 and TRBJ2-7, with D uncertain. The germline V gene has CDR1 MNHEY and CDR2 SVGEGT. The CDR3 sequence is 12 residues long. The germline V and J ends were trimmed by 4 bases and 3 bases, with 7 bases remaining between them.

The chain has TRBV7-2 and TRBJ2-1; the match to TRBD2 covers 10 bases. The CDR3 length is 15 residues. The germline V gene encodes CDR1 SGHTA and CDR2 FQGNSA. V lost 4 bases, J lost 7 bases, and 7 bases stayed unmatched. The CDR3 sequence: CASSYSAGGRNEQFF. DNA of the CDR3: TGTGCCAGCAGCTACTCAGCGGGAGGGCGGAATGAGCAGTTCTTC.

As regards this clonotype: A junction end diverges from the germline sequence, so it may reflect a read error. The chain joins TRBV5-1 to TRBJ2-1; 8 bases line up with TRBD2. Germline CDR1 SGHRS, CDR2 YFSETQ. The CDR3 spans 12 residues. The CDR3 DNA reads TGCGCCAGCAGCCTAACCGGGACTAGTTGGATCTTC. Protein sequence: CASSLTGTSWIF.

CDR3 region: CASSRDRVTGANVLTF. The CDR3 nucleotides read TGCGCCAGCAGCCGCGACAGGGTTACTGGGGCCAACGTCCTGACTTTC. The chain recombines TRBV5-1 with TRBJ2-6; 7 positions match TRBD1. CDR1 and CDR2 (germline): SGHRS, YFSETQ. CDR3 size: 16 residues. V lost 4 bases to trimming and J lost 2 bases; unmatched junction nucleotides: 6.

The V and J genes are TRBV6-2 or TRBV6-3 and TRBJ2-7; the match to TRBD1 covers 9 bases. J gave up 3 bases and V 5 bases, and 8 bases lay outside the gene matches. Germline values: CDR1 MNHEY, CDR2 SVGEGT. The CDR3 covers 15 residues. CDR3 in amino acids: CASSNPGQGSYEQYF. DNA for the CDR3: TGTGCCAGCAGTAACCCGGGACAGGGAAGCTACGAGCAGTACTTC.

This clonotype showed up many times. The V call is TRBV3-1, the J call TRBJ2-7; the match to TRBD2 covers 10 bases. Losses at the gene ends were 2 bases for V and 6 bases for J; bases not matched to a gene: 4. This CDR3 has 14 amino acids. CDR1 and CDR2 from the germline V gene are LGHDT and YNNKEL (reference sequence). CDR3 in DNA: TGTGCCAGCAGCCAACGCTTAGCGGGAGGCGAGCAGTACTTC. It translates to CASSQRLAGGEQYF.

There are a few counts of this clonotype. The V call is TRBV6-1, the J call TRBJ1-4; possible D gene TRBD1, 5 bases. The CDR3 is 14 amino acids. Deletions cut 4 bases from V and 6 bases from J, with 12 bases between. CDR1 is MNHNS, CDR2 SASEGT, per germline. CDR3 DNA: TGTGCCAGCAGTGTTGCGGGGCCGGATGAAAAACTGTTTTTT. This codes for CASSVAGPDEKLFF.